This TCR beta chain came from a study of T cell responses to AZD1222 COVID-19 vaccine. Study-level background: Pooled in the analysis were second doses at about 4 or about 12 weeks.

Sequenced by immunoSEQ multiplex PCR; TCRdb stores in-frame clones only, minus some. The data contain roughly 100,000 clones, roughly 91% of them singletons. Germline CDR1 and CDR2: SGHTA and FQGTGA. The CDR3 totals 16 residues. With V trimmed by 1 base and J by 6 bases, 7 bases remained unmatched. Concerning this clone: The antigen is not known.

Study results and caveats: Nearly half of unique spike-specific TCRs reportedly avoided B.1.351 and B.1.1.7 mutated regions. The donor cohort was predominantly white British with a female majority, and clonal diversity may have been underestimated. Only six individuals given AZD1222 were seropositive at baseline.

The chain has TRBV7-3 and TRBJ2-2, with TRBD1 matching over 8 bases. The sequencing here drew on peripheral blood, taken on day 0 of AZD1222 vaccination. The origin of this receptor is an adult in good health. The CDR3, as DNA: TGTGCCAGCAGCTTAAATCCAGGGGGCTTGGCCGGGGAGCTGTTTTTT. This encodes CASSLNPGGLAGELFF.